Listed here are 26 T cell receptor beta chains from one sample, sequenced in a study of blood T cell repertoires in COVID-19. Clones were read by immunoSEQ multiplex PCR, and TCRdb kept only the in-frame ones, dropping some. Of approximately 270,000 clones listed, around nine tenths were seen once; the top ten hold about 8.7%. Sequencing was carried out using peripheral blood. These receptors were obtained from a man in his forties with active or convalescent COVID-19.

This chain connects TRBV5-1 to TRBJ2-1, with D possibly matching TRBD2 (6 bases). With 3 bases removed from V and 4 bases from J, the gap between germline ends came to 8 bases. Germline CDR1 is SGHRS and CDR2 is YFSETQ. This CDR3 has 13 amino acids. CDR3 residues: CASSWTTYNEQFF. CDR3 coding DNA: TGCGCCAGCAGCTGGACTACGTACAATGAGCAGTTCTTC.

The rearrangement joins TRBV19 to TRBJ1-2, with D uncertain. Germline V gene data show CDR1 as LNHDA and CDR2 as SQIVND (reference sequence). The CDR3 extends over 14 amino acids. V lost 9 bases to trimming and J lost 2 bases, with 16 bases between them. DNA for the CDR3: TGTGCCAGCCATCAGCCCGCGGAGAACTATGGCTACACCTTC. Its translation: CASHQPAENYGYTF.

The chain is built from TRBV18 and TRBJ2-1, with a tentative D call TRBD2 (5 bases). Germline V gene sequence: CDR1 KGHSH, CDR2 LQKENI. Trimming removed 3 bases at V and 2 bases at J, with 17 bases between. The CDR3 runs to 17 residues. DNA for the CDR3: TGTGCCAGCTCACCGCCGGGGAAGAGTCCCCCCTACAATGAGCAGTTCTTC. It translates to CASSPPGKSPPYNEQFF.

The chain links TRBV24-1 to TRBJ2-2; a weak D match, TRBD1 (5 bases). Trimming removed 2 bases at V and 5 bases at J, with 11 bases between. The CDR3 contains 15 residues. The germline V gene encodes CDR1 KGHDR and CDR2 SFDVKD. Here the CDR3 reads CATSDWGSYTGELFF. The DNA of the CDR3 is TGTGCCACCAGTGATTGGGGCAGTTATACCGGGGAGCTGTTTTTT.

J is TRBJ1-5 and V is TRBV19, with D possibly TRBD1 on 6 matching bases. This CDR3 spans 15 amino acids. Germline lookup yields CDR1 LNHDA and CDR2 SQIVND (reference sequence). Trimming stripped 7 bases from V and 0 bases from J, with 13 bases between. Written as DNA, the CDR3 is TGTGCCAGTAAAATGACAGGAGTTAGCAATCAGCCCCAGCATTTT. Its translation: CASKMTGVSNQPQHF.

The V call is TRBV24-1, the J call TRBJ1-5; no clear D. Germline assignment: CDR1 KGHDR and CDR2 SFDVKD. The CDR3 is 12 residues long. Trimming left V 6 bases short and J 6 bases short, with 8 bases between. The CDR3 sequence: CATSTGSQPQHF. For the CDR3, the DNA is TGTGCCACCAGTACGGGGTCTCAGCCCCAGCATTTT.

The V and J genes are TRBV7-6 and TRBJ1-6; tentatively, D is TRBD1 (6 bases). V gave up 3 bases and J gave up 10 bases, with 16 bases separating them. CDR3 length equals 15 residues. CDR1 and CDR2 (germline): SGHVS, FNYEAQ. The CDR3 region is CASSFETGGRSPLHF. The CDR3 nucleotides read TGTGCCAGCAGCTTCGAGACAGGAGGTCGATCACCCCTCCACTTT.

This clone was seen a few times. CDR3 bases: TGTGCCAGTAGTACCCCGACAGGGAGAAATTCACCCCTCCACTTT. Its protein is CASSTPTGRNSPLHF. The rearrangement uses TRBV19 and TRBJ1-6, with 7 positions matching TRBD1. V dropped 4 bases and J dropped 7; count of bases not matched to a gene: 7. Germline V gene sequence: CDR1 LNHDA, CDR2 SQIVND (reference sequence). CDR3 length: 15 residues. Full variable domain (missing parts from reference TRBV19 and TRBJ1-6): DGGITQSPKYLFRKEGQNVTLSCEQNLNHDAMYWYRQDPGQGLRLIYYSQIVNDFQKGDIAEGYSVSREKKESFPLTVTSAQKNPTAFYLCASSTPTGRNSPLHFGNGTRLTVT.

This clone appeared once. Other DNA sequences in this sample translate to the same CDR3. The genes are TRBV11-3 and TRBJ2-1; 13 nucleotides align to TRBD2. Germline CDR1 reads SGHNT; CDR2 reads YENEEA. Losses at the gene ends were 4 bases for V and 3 bases for J; bases not matched to a gene: 3. The CDR3 is 16 residues long. The CDR3 DNA follows: TGTGCCAGCAGCTCCGGGACTAGCGGGATCTACAATGAGCAGTTCTTC. The encoded protein is CASSSGTSGIYNEQFF.

This chain connects TRBV30 to TRBJ2-7; 8 bases match TRBD2. The V segment lost 2 bases and the J segment 2 bases; nucleotides outside the gene matches: 11. This CDR3 comprises 16 residues. The germline gives CDR1 GTSNPN, CDR2 SVGIG (reference sequence). CDR3 loop: CAWSSTSGTRPYEQYF. CDR3 nucleotides: TGTGCCTGGAGTTCCACTTCCGGGACTAGGCCCTACGAGCAGTACTTC.

As for this clone: Other nucleotide sequences in the sample specify the same CDR3. The rearrangement uses TRBV28 and TRBJ2-2; 9 nucleotides align to TRBD1. After removal of 6 bases from V and 5 bases from J, the junction contained 1 base not matched to a gene. The V gene's germline CDR1 is MDHEN and CDR2 SYDVKM. The CDR3 length is 13 residues. The CDR3 region has the DNA TGTGCCAGCAGACAGGGGGCGACCGGGGAGCTGTTTTTT. Its protein is CASRQGATGELFF.

The V and J genes are TRBV7-6 and TRBJ2-2, with TRBD2 matching over 15 bases. CDR1 and CDR2 (germline): SGHVS, FNYEAQ. The V gene end was trimmed by 5 bases and the J gene end by 5 bases; junction bases not matched to a gene: 6. The CDR3 is made up of 17 amino acids. For the CDR3, the DNA is TGTGCCAGCAGCCCATGGACTAGCGGGGGGGCAACCGGGGAGCTGTTTTTT. Its protein is CASSPWTSGGATGELFF.

This chain uses TRBV30 with TRBJ2-2, with D possibly TRBD2 on 6 matching bases. The CDR3 is 14 amino acids. Germline V lookup: CDR1 GTSNPN, CDR2 SVGIG (reference sequence). V lost 2 bases and J 3 bases, leaving 10 bases between the germline ends. CDR3 in DNA: TGTGCCTGGAGTTTGGAGGGAGACACCGGGGAGCTGTTTTTT. This encodes CAWSLEGDTGELFF.

The chain uses TRBV6-5 and TRBJ1-6; D might be TRBD1 (5 bases). This CDR3 is 15 amino acids long. Germline V gene data show CDR1 as MNHEY and CDR2 as SVGAGI. The V gene lost 0 bases and the J gene lost 7 bases, with 10 bases spanning the gap. The CDR3 DNA is TGTGCCAGCAGTTACTCAGGGGATCCAAATTCACCCCTCCACTTT. Its translation is CASSYSGDPNSPLHF.

The DNA for the CDR3 is TGTGCCAGCAGCTCAGTAGGGGGGGCCGACACCGGGGAGCTGTTTTTT. It encodes CASSSVGGADTGELFF. This chain links TRBV7-7 with TRBJ2-2, with D tentatively TRBD2 (7 bases). Germline V gives CDR1 SSHAT, CDR2 FNYEAQ (reference sequence). Trimming left V 4 bases short and J 3 bases short, with 15 bases between. The CDR3 is made up of 16 amino acids.

This clone showed up just once. V usage is TRBV5-4 and J usage is TRBJ1-3, with D perhaps TRBD1 (5 bases). CDR3 length: 13 residues. The germline V and J ends were trimmed by 2 bases and 11 bases, with 14 bases remaining between them. Germline V gives CDR1 SGHNT, CDR2 YYREEE (reference sequence). CDR3 region: CASSFTLGVPIYF. The CDR3 DNA reads as TGTGCCAGCAGCTTCACCCTAGGGGTCCCCATATATTTT. Variable domain in full (rest from reference TRBV5-4 and TRBJ1-3): ETGVTQSPTHLIKTRGQQVTLRCSSQSGHNTVSWYQQALGQGPQFIFQYYREEENGRGNFPPRFSGLQFPNYSSELNVNALELDDSALYLCASSFTLGVPIYFGEGSWLTVV.

The J gene is TRBJ2-3, the V gene TRBV9; 9 bases map to TRBD2. Looked up from germline, CDR1 is SGDLS and CDR2 is YYNGEE. Trimming at V came to 0 bases and at J to 6 bases, leaving 5 bases not matched to a gene. The CDR3 sequence is 15 residues long. The CDR3 loop reads CASSVGRGGHDTQYF. CDR3 coding DNA: TGTGCCAGCAGCGTAGGGCGGGGGGGCCACGATACGCAGTATTTT.

For the CDR3, the DNA is TGTGCCAGCACGAGTAGTGGGGCATGGACTGAAGCTTTCTTT. Protein sequence: CASTSSGAWTEAFF. This chain uses TRBV2 with TRBJ1-1; D is possibly TRBD1 (5 bases). Germline V lookup: CDR1 SNHLY, CDR2 FYNNEI. CDR3 size: 14 residues. The germline V and J ends were trimmed by 7 bases and 5 bases, with 17 bases remaining between them.

V is TRBV5-6 and J is TRBJ2-5; D remains unclear. Germline values: CDR1 SGHDT, CDR2 YYEEEE. The length of the CDR3 is 13 residues. V was trimmed by 1 base and J by 2 bases, leaving 6 bases between them. The CDR3 DNA is TGTGCCAGCAGCTTGACAGTGCAAGAGACCCAGTACTTC. Translated: CASSLTVQETQYF.

This clone has only one observation. The rearrangement joins TRBV28 to TRBJ2-5; 9 positions match TRBD1. Germline CDR1 reads MDHEN; CDR2 reads SYDVKM. The CDR3 sequence is 15 residues long. V lost 4 bases, J lost 5 bases, and 8 bases stayed unmatched. The CDR3 here is CASSSRDRAPETQYF. The CDR3 nucleotides read TGTGCCAGCAGTTCCCGGGACAGGGCCCCCGAGACCCAGTACTTC.

The V gene is TRBV7-9, the J gene TRBJ1-2; D is ambiguous. Trimming shortened V by 1 base and J by 0 bases, and 9 bases separated the two germline ends. The CDR3 is 15 residues long. Per the germline V gene, CDR1 is SEHNR and CDR2 is FQNEAQ (reference sequence). The CDR3 region has the DNA TGTGCCAGCAGCTTAGATACAGCTACTAACTATGGCTACACCTTC. Residues: CASSLDTATNYGYTF.

J is TRBJ1-2 and V is TRBV10-3; 8 bases are shared with TRBD1. The CDR3 has 16 residues. V lost 0 bases, J lost 4 bases, and 7 bases stayed unmatched. Germline V gene data show CDR1 as ENHRY and CDR2 as SYGVKD. The CDR3 sequence is CAISESTGQGAYGYTF. CDR3 DNA sequence: TGTGCCATCAGTGAGTCGACTGGGCAGGGGGCCTATGGCTACACCTTC.

The rearrangement joins TRBV5-6 to TRBJ1-6; 7 nucleotides align to TRBD1. From germline, CDR1 is SGHDT and CDR2 YYEEEE. The CDR3 length is 14 residues. Germline trimming cut 7 bases from V and 5 bases from J; bases unmatched to any gene: 6. CDR3 sequence reads: CASDRDRDNSPLHF. The DNA of the CDR3 is TGTGCCAGCGACCGGGACAGAGATAATTCACCCCTCCACTTT.

On this clone itself: This sample also contains other DNA sequences that code for the same CDR3. This chain links TRBV7-2 with TRBJ2-5; tentative D call: TRBD2 (6 bases). This CDR3 is built from 13 residues. Trimming took off 3 bases at V and 5 bases at J, with 10 bases between the two ends. Germline V gene lookup returns CDR1 SGHTA and CDR2 FQGNSA. DNA for the CDR3: TGTGCCAGCAGCTTCGGGGGACGGGAGACCCAGTACTTC. Its protein is CASSFGGRETQYF.

V usage is TRBV12-5 and J usage is TRBJ2-2; tentatively, D is TRBD1 (5 bases). Germline CDR1 is LGHNT and CDR2 is FRNRAP. V shed 2 bases and J shed 6 bases, with 13 bases lying between them. This CDR3 spans 15 amino acids. CDR3 nucleotides: TGTGCTAGTGGTTTGAGGCAGGGCTACGCCGGGGAGCTGTTTTTT. It translates to CASGLRQGYAGELFF.

V gene TRBV5-4 combines with J gene TRBJ2-2; 10 nucleotides align to TRBD1. This CDR3 region has 18 residues. CDR1 is SGHNT, CDR2 YYREEE, per germline (reference sequence). The V gene end was trimmed by 4 bases and the J gene end by 4 bases; junction bases not matched to a gene: 13. CDR3 DNA: TGTGCCAGCAGCGGCCCCCGGGACAGGGGCCCCAGCACCGGGGAGCTGTTTTTT. Translation gives CASSGPRDRGPSTGELFF.